These 7 T cell receptor beta chains share one sample of origin, sequenced in a study of CD8 T cells in ankylosing spondylitis. The study's findings and limits: A TCR beta motif of about 8 highly homologous variants seemed to mark ankylosing spondylitis blood.

TCRdb analysed the 5' RACE reads with MiXCR anew, one entry per CDR3 protein. Here the sample spans a few hundred thousand distinct CDR3 sequences, more than 20% being singletons. For these receptors, no antigen is known. What was sequenced was blood, either unsorted or a sorted T cell fraction (not recorded which). The receptors stem from a male donor with ankylosing spondylitis.

For the CDR3, the DNA is TGTGCCAGCAAACGGGGCTTAAGCACCGGGGAGCTGTTTTTT. It translates to CASKRGLSTGELFF. The genes are TRBV6-2 or TRBV6-3 and TRBJ2-2, with D possibly called TRBD1 or TRBD2 (5 bases each). CDR1 is MNHEY and CDR2 is SVGEGT in the germline V gene. This CDR3 is 14 amino acids long. Trimming took 7 bases from V and 4 from J, leaving 13 bases between them.

This clonotype was recorded a few times. The V and J genes are TRBV20-1 and TRBJ2-1; TRBD1 matches at 8 bases. This CDR3 is built from 13 residues. Losses at the gene ends were 6 bases for V and 8 bases for J; bases not matched to a gene: 9. Germline assignment: CDR1 DFQATT and CDR2 SNEGSKA (reference sequence). The CDR3 reads CSADGQGGDEQFF. CDR3 bases: TGCAGTGCCGACGGACAGGGCGGGGATGAGCAGTTCTTC.

This clonotype was observed a handful of times. The chain recombines TRBV7-2 with TRBJ1-2, with TRBD1 as a possible D gene (5 bases). This CDR3 is 13 amino acids long. Germline CDR1 and CDR2: SGHTA and FQGNSA. V lost 5 bases and J lost 14, with 21 bases in between. The CDR3 loop is CASSLDPEGICTF. Written as DNA, the CDR3 is TGTGCCAGCAGCCTCGACCCGGAGGGGATTTGTACCTTC.

In this sample, this clonotype turned up a few times. This rearrangement joins TRBV7-2 to TRBJ2-3, with 7 bases identical to TRBD2. Germline assignment: CDR1 SGHTA and CDR2 FQGNSA. The J segment lost 6 bases and the V segment lost 0 bases, leaving 9 bases of the junction unmatched. The CDR3 has 16 residues. The CDR3 reads CASSLARLALSDTQYF. The CDR3 DNA is TGTGCCAGCAGCTTAGCCCGACTAGCATTGTCGGATACGCAGTATTTT.

This clonotype was seen at least ten times. The rearrangement uses TRBV24-1 and TRBJ1-5, with 10 bases matching TRBD1. V shed 3 bases, J shed 5 bases, and the junction held 6 bases outside the gene matches. CDR3 length: 16 residues. Germline V gene sequence: CDR1 KGHDR, CDR2 SFDVKD. CDR3 residues: CATSDAGQGKDQPQHF. The CDR3 DNA is TGTGCCACCAGTGATGCGGGACAGGGGAAGGATCAGCCCCAGCATTTT.

This chain links TRBV9 with TRBJ1-1; no definite D call. Trimming stripped 4 bases from V and 11 bases from J, with 9 bases between. The CDR3 runs 10 residues. Germline values: CDR1 SGDLS, CDR2 YYNGEE. In nucleotides, the CDR3 is TGTGCCAGCAGCCCTCAGGTGGCTTTCTTT. Residues: CASSPQVAFF. The whole variable domain, remainder taken from reference TRBV9 and TRBJ1-1, is DSGVTQTPKHLITATGQRVTLRCSPRSGDLSVYWYQQSLDQGLQFLIQYYNGEERAKGNILERFSAQQFPDLHSELNLSSLELGDSALYFCASSPQVAFFGQGTRLTVV.

Notes on this clonotype: One junction end disagrees with the germline gene, perhaps due to a read error. V gene TRBV13 combines with J gene TRBJ2-5, with TRBD2 matching 8 bases. This CDR3 region has 15 residues. Per the germline V gene, CDR1 is PRHDT and CDR2 is FYEKMQ (reference sequence). The CDR3 nucleotides are TGTGCCAGCAGCTTAGGCCAAAGAGCGGGAGAGGCCCAGTACTTC. Its protein is CASSLGQRAGEAQYF.